Listed below are T cell receptor beta chains from one sample, sequenced in a study of T cells in Graves' hyperthyroidism and ophthalmopathy. TCRdb ran MiXCR on the multiplex PCR reads and lists one entry per CDR3 protein. Of 400,000 to 450,000 distinct CDR3 sequences in the sample, about 14% are singletons; the top ten hold around 14%. Sequenced sample: blood. These receptors were collected from a man aged 18 to 35 with Graves' ophthalmopathy. The CDR3 runs from the conserved cysteine through the conserved F or W. The D gene is left open where the match is weak. Clone sizes are given selectively: once, few, many, or a class where the clone is expanded.

cdr3_aa cdr3_nt d_call v_call clone_size j_call
CASSDRGADAEAFF TGTGCCAGCAGTGACCGGGGGGCGGACGCTGAAGCTTTCTTT - TRBV6-1 many TRBJ1-1
CASSLSWRELRNEQFF TGTGCCAGCAGCTTATCTTGGCGGGAGTTGAGAAATGAGCAGTTCTTC TRBD2 TRBV5-1 - TRBJ2-1
CASNTGTDPYEQYF TGTGCCAGCAACACCGGGACGGACCCCTACGAGCAGTACTTC - TRBV6-1 few TRBJ2-7
CATRLDSTDTQYF TGTGCCACCAGGCTGGACAGCACAGATACGCAGTATTTT - TRBV24-1 many TRBJ2-3
CASSEEGRYNEQFF TGTGCCAGCAGTGAAGAGGGGCGTTACAATGAGCAGTTCTTC - TRBV2 many TRBJ2-1
CASKTRTDTQYF TGTGCCAGTAAAACCCGCACAGATACGCAGTATTTT - TRBV12-3/TRBV12-4 many TRBJ2-3
CASDTRLTSYEQYF TGTGCCAGCGACACTAGGTTGACCTCCTACGAGCAGTACTTC - TRBV28 many TRBJ2-7
CASSLALRIGLAGIYEQYF TGTGCCAGCAGCTTGGCCCTAAGAATCGGACTAGCGGGGATCTACGAGCAGTACTTC TRBD2 TRBV5-5 many TRBJ2-7
CASSVGTTLSDEQFF TGTGCCAGCAGCGTAGGGACTACCCTAAGCGATGAGCAGTTCTTC - TRBV9 many TRBJ2-1
CASSSRDVSYNEQFF TGTGCCAGCAGTTCCCGGGATGTATCCTACAATGAGCAGTTCTTC - TRBV2 many TRBJ2-1
CASSLSSGGAGETQYF TGTGCCAGCAGTTTGTCTAGCGGGGGGGCCGGGGAGACCCAGTACTTC TRBD2 TRBV12-3/TRBV12-4 many TRBJ2-5
CATSDFQRGSEQYF TGTGCCACCAGTGATTTTCAACGCGGGAGCGAGCAGTACTTC TRBD2 TRBV24-1 - TRBJ2-7
CASSEASFIAGEQFF TGTGCCAGCAGTGAAGCAAGCTTCATAGCGGGTGAGCAGTTCTTC TRBD2 TRBV2 many TRBJ2-1
CASSYSQASYEQYF TGTGCCAGCAGTTACTCGCAGGCCTCCTACGAGCAGTACTTC - TRBV6-5 few TRBJ2-7
CASRHQGQREETQYF TGTGCCAGCCGACACCAGGGACAGAGGGAAGAGACCCAGTACTTC TRBD1 TRBV7-9 - TRBJ2-5
CASMTSAMNTEAFF TGTGCCAGCATGACGTCGGCCATGAACACTGAAGCTTTCTTT - TRBV2 - TRBJ1-1
CASSLGLAGVGDTQYF TGTGCCAGCAGCTTGGGCCTAGCGGGGGTAGGGGATACGCAGTATTTT TRBD2 TRBV5-4 few TRBJ2-3
CASSYAGGLAGELFF TGTGCCAGCAGTTACGCGGGGGGCTTAGCCGGGGAGCTGTTTTTT TRBD2 TRBV6-2/TRBV6-3 few TRBJ2-2
CASSVDFGPGTPYNEQFF TGTGCCAGCAGCGTAGATTTTGGGCCCGGGACTCCCTACAATGAGCAGTTCTTC - TRBV9 many TRBJ2-1
CSARRDSLNGELFF TGCAGTGCCCGCCGGGACAGCCTTAACGGGGAGCTGTTTTTT TRBD1 TRBV20-1 many TRBJ2-2
CASSTDPAQTQYF TGTGCCAGCTCTACAGACCCCGCCCAGACCCAGTACTTC - TRBV18 many TRBJ2-5
CASSQTGSGNTIYF TGTGCCAGCAGCCAAACAGGGAGCGGAAACACCATATATTTT - TRBV7-2 few TRBJ1-3
CASSQGAGGGCSYNEQFF TGTGCCAGCAGCCAGGGGGCGGGTGGGGGTTGCTCCTACAATGAGCAGTTCTTC TRBD1 TRBV27 - TRBJ2-1
CASSLELAGGAGELFF TGTGCCAGCAGCTTAGAACTAGCGGGAGGGGCCGGGGAGCTGTTTTTT TRBD2 TRBV11-2 - TRBJ2-2